A selection of T cell receptor beta chains follows, all from one sample in a study of T cell responses to AZD1222 COVID-19 vaccine. The assay was immunoSEQ multiplex PCR, and TCRdb's table has in-frame clones only and misses some. Of around 30,000 clones in the sample, 93% were seen once. The specimen was peripheral blood, collected on day 0 of AZD1222 vaccination. The source of these receptors is an adult in good health. Both conserved end residues are part of each CDR3. A D gene is named only where the DNA matches it firmly. Where a row states a size, it is once, few, many or the class of an expanded clone; other rows omit it.

CDR3 protein	CDR3 DNA	J gene	clone size	D gene	V gene
CASKASSYNSPLHF	TGTGCCAGCAAGGCGAGCTCCTATAATTCACCCCTCCACTTT	TRBJ1-6	NA	NA	TRBV2
CSVNPTVAEQFF	TGCAGCGTTAATCCCACCGTTGCTGAGCAGTTCTTC	TRBJ2-1	NA	NA	TRBV29-1
CAWSSWADTGELFF	TGTGCCTGGAGTTCCTGGGCAGACACCGGGGAGCTGTTTTTT	TRBJ2-2	NA	NA	TRBV30
CASSPSGSLAGGAHNEQFF	TGCGCCAGCAGCCCCTCTGGCTCACTAGCGGGAGGGGCACACAATGAGCAGTTCTTC	TRBJ2-1	once	TRBD2	TRBV4-1
CASSLQGGENNEQFF	TGCGCCAGCAGCCTCCAGGGAGGGGAAAACAATGAGCAGTTCTTC	TRBJ2-1	NA	TRBD2	TRBV4-1
CASSQEQTSAEQYF	TGTGCCAGCAGCCAAGAACAGACCTCGGCCGAGCAGTACTTC	TRBJ2-7	NA	NA	TRBV3-1/TRBV3-2
CASSQGGGTATNEKLFF	TGCGCCAGCAGCCAAGGGGGTGGGACAGCAACTAATGAAAAACTGTTTTTT	TRBJ1-4	NA	TRBD1	TRBV4-3
CASSSDDRGAKNIQYF	TGTGCCAGCAGTTCAGATGACAGGGGAGCCAAAAACATTCAGTACTTC	TRBJ2-4	NA	TRBD1	TRBV27
CASSLSRQSNEQFF	TGTGCCAGCTCACTGAGTAGGCAGTCCAATGAGCAGTTCTTC	TRBJ2-1	NA	NA	TRBV18
CASSPGQGGRGNQPQHF	TGCGCCAGCAGCCCGGGACAGGGGGGAAGAGGCAATCAGCCCCAGCATTTT	TRBJ1-5	NA	TRBD1	TRBV5-1
CASSFTGGAYNEQFF	TGTGCCAGCAGCTTCACAGGGGGCGCCTACAATGAGCAGTTCTTC	TRBJ2-1	NA	TRBD1	TRBV5-5
CASRRTDYGYTF	TGTGCCAGCAGAAGGACGGACTATGGCTACACCTTC	TRBJ1-2	NA	NA	TRBV6-5
CASHTPQESPNQETQYF	TGTGCCAGCCACACCCCACAGGAATCGCCGAACCAAGAGACCCAGTACTTC	TRBJ2-5	NA	NA	TRBV2
CASSLRGTSGTREQYF	TGTGCCAGCAGTTTAAGAGGCACTAGCGGGACGAGGGAGCAGTACTTC	TRBJ2-7	NA	TRBD2	TRBV27
CASSTDRGYNEQFF	TGTGCCAGCAGCACTGACAGGGGGTACAATGAGCAGTTCTTC	TRBJ2-1	NA	TRBD1	TRBV9
CAITGTLNQPQHF	TGTGCCATCACGGGGACCTTAAATCAGCCCCAGCATTTT	TRBJ1-5	NA	NA	TRBV10-3
CASSGSGTQETQYF	TGTGCCAGCAGTGGCAGCGGGACCCAAGAGACCCAGTACTTC	TRBJ2-5	NA	TRBD2	TRBV2
CGRGGEQYF	TGCGGTCGGGGTGGGGAGCAGTACTTC	TRBJ2-7	NA	NA	TRBV23-1
CATSLPGTSGYEQYF	TGTGCCACCAGCCTACCCGGGACGTCGGGTTACGAGCAGTACTTC	TRBJ2-7	few	NA	TRBV15
CASSYRGQGYGYTF	TGTGCCAGCAGTTACAGGGGACAGGGCTATGGCTACACCTTC	TRBJ1-2	NA	TRBD1	TRBV6-2/TRBV6-3
CASTPWENTEAFF	TGTGCCAGCACCCCCTGGGAAAACACTGAAGCTTTCTTT	TRBJ1-1	NA	NA	TRBV2
CASSPGLRGEQYF	TGTGCCAGCAGCCCCGGTCTCCGCGGGGAGCAGTACTTC	TRBJ2-7	few	NA	TRBV3-1/TRBV3-2
CASSTGLGYGYTF	TGTGCCAGCAGCACGGGACTTGGGTATGGCTACACCTTC	TRBJ1-2	NA	NA	TRBV7-9
CASSLGTPNEQFF	TGTGCCAGCAGCTTAGGTACTCCCAATGAGCAGTTCTTC	TRBJ2-1	NA	NA	TRBV7-2
CASSLDRNTEAFF	TGTGCCAGCAGCTTAGACAGGAACACTGAAGCTTTCTTT	TRBJ1-1	few	NA	TRBV7-8
CSAQTSPSSYNEQFF	TGCAGCGCCCAGACTAGCCCCAGCTCCTACAATGAGCAGTTCTTC	TRBJ2-1	NA	TRBD2	TRBV29-1
CASTGYVGNTIYF	TGTGCCAGCACCGGGTACGTCGGAAACACCATATATTTT	TRBJ1-3	NA	NA	TRBV6-5
CASSLIVSGNTIYF	TGTGCCAGCAGCTTAATAGTCTCTGGAAACACCATATATTTT	TRBJ1-3	NA	NA	TRBV7-9
CASSPGTGGISYNSPLHF	TGCGCCAGCAGCCCGGGGACAGGGGGCATCTCCTATAATTCACCCCTCCACTTT	TRBJ1-6	NA	TRBD1	TRBV5-1
CASRISGRTYHGYTF	TGTGCCAGCAGAATTTCTGGACGGACATATCACGGCTACACCTTC	TRBJ1-2	NA	NA	TRBV28
CASSVGGTEAFF	TGTGCCAGCAGCGTAGGTGGCACTGAAGCTTTCTTT	TRBJ1-1	NA	NA	TRBV9
CASSVGDSDNSPLHF	TGTGCCAGCAGCGTGGGGGACAGTGATAATTCACCCCTCCACTTT	TRBJ1-6	NA	TRBD1	TRBV5-4
CASKQREGYEQYF	TGTGCCAGCAAACAGCGGGAGGGCTACGAGCAGTACTTC	TRBJ2-7	NA	TRBD2	TRBV27
CASSYSKGQPQHF	TGTGCCAGCAGTTACTCGAAGGGTCAGCCCCAGCATTTT	TRBJ1-5	NA	NA	TRBV6-5
CASSDSWNTEAFF	TGTGCCAGCAGTGACTCGTGGAACACTGAAGCTTTCTTT	TRBJ1-1	NA	NA	TRBV6-4
CASSRGGTGELFF	TGTGCCAGCAGTCGGGGGGGCACCGGGGAGCTGTTTTTT	TRBJ2-2	NA	TRBD2	TRBV4-2
CASSPRRASEAFF	TGTGCCAGCAGTCCCCGCCGGGCCTCGGAAGCTTTCTTT	TRBJ1-1	NA	NA	TRBV12-3/TRBV12-4
CAWSVGASNQPQHF	TGTGCCTGGAGTGTGGGGGCGAGCAATCAGCCCCAGCATTTT	TRBJ1-5	NA	NA	TRBV30
CASSLRGDGNTIYF	TGTGCCAGCAGCTTGCGAGGGGATGGAAACACCATATATTTT	TRBJ1-3	NA	NA	TRBV7-2
CASSLEGGSNQPQHF	TGTGCCAGCAGCTTAGAAGGGGGCAGCAATCAGCCCCAGCATTTT	TRBJ1-5	NA	TRBD1	TRBV7-2
CASRKGDPTEAFF	TGTGCCAGCAGAAAGGGAGACCCCACTGAAGCTTTCTTT	TRBJ1-1	NA	NA	TRBV12-3/TRBV12-4
CAISAQMNTEAFF	TGTGCCATCAGTGCACAGATGAACACTGAAGCTTTCTTT	TRBJ1-1	NA	NA	TRBV10-3
CASSSTDRQETQYF	TGTGCCAGCAGCTCTACCGACAGACAAGAGACCCAGTACTTC	TRBJ2-5	NA	NA	TRBV11-2
CASSTPTVNIQYF	TGTGCCAGCAGTACGCCGACCGTAAACATTCAGTACTTC	TRBJ2-4	few	NA	TRBV28
CASSQDPTSNYGYTF	TGCGCCAGCAGCCAAGACCCTACCTCTAACTATGGCTACACCTTC	TRBJ1-2	NA	NA	TRBV4-1
CASSSRGSGETQYF	TGTGCCAGCAGTTCCCGGGGTTCGGGGGAGACCCAGTACTTC	TRBJ2-5	NA	NA	TRBV28
CASRLDNTGELFF	TGTGCAAGTCGCTTAGACAACACCGGGGAGCTGTTTTTT	TRBJ2-2	NA	NA	TRBV12-2
CASSLGGPYEEQYF	TGTGCCAGCAGCTTGGGGGGGCCGTACGAAGAGCAGTACTTC	TRBJ2-7	NA	NA	TRBV7-2
CASSQQGKNQPQHF	TGTGCCAGCAGCCAACAGGGGAAGAATCAGCCCCAGCATTTT	TRBJ1-5	NA	NA	TRBV3-1/TRBV3-2
CASNREGTYEQYF	TGTGCCAGCAATAGGGAGGGGACCTACGAGCAGTACTTC	TRBJ2-7	NA	TRBD2	TRBV11-2